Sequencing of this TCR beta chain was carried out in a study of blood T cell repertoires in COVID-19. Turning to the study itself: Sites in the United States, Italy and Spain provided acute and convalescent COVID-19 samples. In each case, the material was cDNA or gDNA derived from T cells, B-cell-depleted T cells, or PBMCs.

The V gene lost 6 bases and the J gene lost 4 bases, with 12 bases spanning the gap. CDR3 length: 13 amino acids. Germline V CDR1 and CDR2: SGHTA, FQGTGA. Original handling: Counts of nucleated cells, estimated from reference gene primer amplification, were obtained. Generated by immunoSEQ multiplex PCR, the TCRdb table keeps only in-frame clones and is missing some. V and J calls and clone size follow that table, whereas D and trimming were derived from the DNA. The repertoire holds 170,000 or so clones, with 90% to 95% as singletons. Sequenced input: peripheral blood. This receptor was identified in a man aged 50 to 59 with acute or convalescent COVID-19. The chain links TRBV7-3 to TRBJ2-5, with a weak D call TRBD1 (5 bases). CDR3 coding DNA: TGTGCCAGCAGTACCGACAGTGGAGAGACCCAGTACTTC. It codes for CASSTDSGETQYF.